Listed here is a single T cell receptor beta chain. The antigen is undetermined. The data belong to a study of shared clonotypes between healthy human individuals. Trimming removed 6 bases from V and 7 bases from J; junction bases left unmatched: 14. Germline V gene lookup returns CDR1 MDHEN and CDR2 SYDVKM. This CDR3 comprises 15 residues. Study-wide findings and caveats: Expectations were that clonotype sharing among donors would be affected by sequencing depth. A few donors held about 5% of naive CD4 clonotypes in common.

Produced via immunoSEQ multiplex PCR; TCRdb's table is partial and in-frame only. The sample records roughly 2,500,000 clones, more than 85% being singletons. From CD4+ cells came CD45RA+ naive and CD45RA-negative memory subsets. Sequencing used naive CD4+ T cells from PBMCs. Subset meaning: CD45RA+ positively selected. The TCR originated in a man between 18 and 35 years old in good health. Some clones in this sample may be carry-over from other donors' samples. The V call is TRBV28, the J call TRBJ2-7; 8 nucleotides match TRBD2. CDR3 coding DNA: TGTGCCAGCAGCCCCGGTTATCGGGGCGGGAGGGAGCAGTACTTC. It specifies CASSPGYRGGREQYF. Variable domain in full (rest from reference TRBV28 and TRBJ2-7): DVKVTQSSRYLVKRTGEKVFLECVQDMDHENMFWYRQDPGLGLRLIYFSYDVKMKEKGDIPEGYSVSREKKERFSLILESASTNQTSMYLCASSPGYRGGREQYFGPGTRLTVT.